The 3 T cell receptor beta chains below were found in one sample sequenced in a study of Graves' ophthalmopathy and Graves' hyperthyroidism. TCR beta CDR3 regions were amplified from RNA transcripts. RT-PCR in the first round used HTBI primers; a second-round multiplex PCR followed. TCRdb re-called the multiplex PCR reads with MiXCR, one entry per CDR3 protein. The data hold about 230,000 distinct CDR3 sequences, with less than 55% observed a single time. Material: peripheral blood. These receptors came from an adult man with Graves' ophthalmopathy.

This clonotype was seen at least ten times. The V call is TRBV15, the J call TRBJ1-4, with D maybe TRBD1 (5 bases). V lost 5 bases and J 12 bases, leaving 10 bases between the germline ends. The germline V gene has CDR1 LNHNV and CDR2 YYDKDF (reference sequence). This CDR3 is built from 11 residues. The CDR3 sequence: CATSGQGELFF. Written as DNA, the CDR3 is TGTGCCACCAGCGGCCAGGGAGAACTGTTTTTT.

This CDR3 is CASSSFRTTTYEQYF. The DNA for the CDR3 is TGTGCCAGCAGCTCCTTTAGAACCACCACCTACGAGCAGTACTTC. J is TRBJ2-7 and V is TRBV7-9; D is unclear. CDR3 length: 15 residues. Germline loops: CDR1 SEHNR, CDR2 FQNEAQ (reference sequence). Between the trimmed V and J ends, which lost 4 bases and 2 bases, there was a span of 15 bases.

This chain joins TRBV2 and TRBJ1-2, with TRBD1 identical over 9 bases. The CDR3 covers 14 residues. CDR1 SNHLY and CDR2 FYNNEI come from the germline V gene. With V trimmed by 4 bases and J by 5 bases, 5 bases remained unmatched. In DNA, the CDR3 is TGTGCCAGCAGTGCCTCCGGGACAGGGTATGGCTACACCTTC. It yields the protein CASSASGTGYGYTF. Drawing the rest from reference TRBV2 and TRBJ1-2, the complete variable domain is EPEVTQTPSHQVTQMGQEVILRCVPISNHLYFYWYRQILGQKVEFLVSFYNNEISEKSEIFDDQFSVERPDGSNFTLKIRSTKLEDSAMYFCASSASGTGYGYTFGSGTRLTVV.